The source of this T cell receptor (beta chain) is a study of blood T cell repertoires in COVID-19. Produced via immunoSEQ multiplex PCR; TCRdb's table is partial and in-frame only. The table shows around 180,000 clones, with 84% occurring only once. V lost 0 bases and J 2 bases, leaving 8 bases between the germline ends. The CDR3 consists of 14 residues. The germline gives CDR1 SGHRS, CDR2 YFSETQ. The rearrangement links TRBV5-1 to TRBJ2-5; D not resolved. The sequence came from a man aged 50-60 years who had recovered from COVID-19. The sample comprised PBMCs or T cells enriched from blood (not recorded which). CDR3 nucleotide sequence: TGCGCCAGCAGCTTGGTCACGACACAAGAGACCCAGTACTTC. It is translated as CASSLVTTQETQYF.